Presented here are 31 T cell receptor beta chains from one specimen sequenced in a study of identical twins (dated by TCRdb to the mid-2010s). The library was built by means of 5' RACE. These reads were obtained on an Illumina HiSeq 2000. TCRdb reprocessing: public reads trimmed at Q25 with fastp, clones called with MiXCR, in-frame beta chains kept. CDR3 protein sequences are deduplicated, and each keeps its most common genes and DNA. Present in this sample are some 690,000 distinct CDR3 sequences, 21% of which were seen just once. The ten largest make up around 4.5% of the sample. This same sample was also part of a study on T cells expressing NK-cell markers.

Sample: PBMCs. These receptor sequences come from a woman between 18 and 29 years old in good health.

The chain links TRBV20-1 to TRBJ2-6; no firm D call. V was clipped by 6 bases and J by 0 bases, with 6 bases between them. The CDR3 loop spans 13 amino acids. Germline assignment: CDR1 DFQATT and CDR2 SNEGSKA (reference sequence). CDR3 region: CSAPNSGANVLTF. CDR3 nucleotides: TGCAGTGCCCCAAACTCTGGGGCCAACGTCCTGACTTTC.

This clonotype came up a few times. V and J are TRBV12-3 or TRBV12-4 and TRBJ2-2, with TRBD1 as a possible D gene (5 bases). This CDR3 has 11 amino acids. Trimming cost V 7 bases and J 6 bases, with 6 bases left between them. The CDR3 DNA is TGTGCCAGCACGACAGCCGGGGAGCTGTTTTTT. Its protein product is CASTTAGELFF.

The chain joins TRBV7-9 to TRBJ2-7, with D possibly TRBD1 on 6 matching bases. V lost 1 base, J lost 5 bases, and 18 bases lay in between. Germline CDR1 SEHNR, CDR2 FQNEAQ (reference sequence). The CDR3 sequence is 16 residues long. CDR3 sequence reads: CASSLGARGIYHEQYF. The CDR3 region has the DNA TGTGCCAGCAGCTTAGGTGCCAGGGGAATTTATCACGAGCAGTACTTC.

This chain joins TRBV12-3 or TRBV12-4 and TRBJ2-2; 9 bases agree with TRBD2. V was pared by 5 bases and J by 5 bases, with 9 bases of the junction left unmatched. The CDR3 extends over 16 amino acids. CDR3 DNA: TGTGCCAGCAGTACCAATAGCGGGAGTCATACCGGGGAGCTGTTTTTT. Translated, it gives CASSTNSGSHTGELFF.

There are a few counts of this clonotype. The chain employs TRBV3-1 and TRBJ1-1; no clear D gene. The ends were cut back, 0 bases at V and 9 bases at J, with 11 bases in the middle. CDR3 length: 13 amino acids. Germline CDR1 and CDR2: LGHDT and YNNKEL (reference sequence). The CDR3 DNA follows: TGTGCCAGCAGCCAAGACAGCACGATTAAAGCTTTCTTT. It translates to CASSQDSTIKAFF.

This clonotype showed up many times. The chain combines TRBV12-3 or TRBV12-4 with TRBJ1-4; D gene unclear. The V end lost 3 bases, the J end lost 3 bases, and 8 bases lay between the germline ends. This CDR3 has 14 amino acids. This chain's CDR3 is CASSFGVPNEKLFF. DNA for the CDR3: TGTGCCAGCAGTTTTGGGGTCCCTAATGAAAAACTGTTTTTT.

This clonotype was seen ten or more times. The chain combines TRBV7-9 with TRBJ2-1; unclear D gene. Germline V gene lookup returns CDR1 SEHNR and CDR2 FQNEAQ (reference sequence). The CDR3 contains 12 residues. V dropped 3 bases and J dropped 6 bases, with 6 bases sitting between them. The CDR3 sequence is CASSLVANEQFF. DNA of the CDR3: TGTGCCAGCAGCTTGGTGGCCAATGAGCAGTTCTTC.

This clonotype was observed once. J is TRBJ2-5 and V is TRBV7-9; D unclear. The germline V and J ends were trimmed by 10 bases and 0 bases, with 18 bases remaining between them. The length of the CDR3 is 15 residues. CDR1 and CDR2 (germline): SEHNR, FQNEAQ (reference sequence). The CDR3: CAIPLDVGYQETQYF. The CDR3 DNA reads as TGTGCCATTCCCTTGGATGTGGGGTACCAAGAGACCCAGTACTTC.

The J gene is TRBJ2-7, the V gene TRBV20-1; D is perhaps TRBD2 (6 bases). V lost 5 bases and J 5 bases, leaving 16 bases between the germline ends. The V gene's germline CDR1 is DFQATT and CDR2 SNEGSKA (reference sequence). The CDR3 loop spans 13 amino acids. CDR3 residues: CSAASVSWHEQYF. CDR3 coding DNA: TGCAGTGCTGCTAGCGTGAGCTGGCACGAGCAGTACTTC.

This clonotype was picked up a small number of times. This chain links TRBV7-9 with TRBJ2-1, with 10 nucleotides matching TRBD2. This CDR3 spans 15 amino acids. After removal of 4 bases from V and 3 bases from J, the junction contained 3 bases not matched to a gene. Germline V CDR1 and CDR2: SEHNR, FQNEAQ (reference sequence). In nucleotides, the CDR3 is TGTGCCAGCAGCTCTGAGCGGGAGGGCTACAATGAGCAGTTCTTC. Protein product: CASSSEREGYNEQFF.

This clonotype was seen a few times. The gene calls are TRBV20-1 and TRBJ2-5, with no clear D. Germline assignment: CDR1 DFQATT and CDR2 SNEGSKA (reference sequence). With 5 bases removed from V and 6 bases from J, the gap between germline ends came to 10 bases. The CDR3 spans 11 residues. CDR3 loop: CSAERIQTQYF. CDR3 nucleotides: TGCAGTGCTGAACGAATCCAGACCCAGTACTTC.

The chain couples TRBV29-1 to TRBJ2-7; 9 positions match TRBD2. This CDR3 has 16 amino acids. J was trimmed by 6 bases and V by 5 bases; bases with no gene match: 17. Germline V gene lookup returns CDR1 SQVTM and CDR2 ANQGSEA. CDR3 sequence (DNA): TGCAGCGTTAGAGGTGAGCGGGGGGCAGAAGCCGCCGAGCAGTACTTC. This translates into CSVRGERGAEAAEQYF.

This clonotype was seen a few times. The chain combines TRBV25-1 with TRBJ2-7; TRBD1 agrees at 8 bases. With V trimmed by 4 bases and J by 3 bases, 2 bases remained unmatched. The CDR3 is 13 amino acids. Per germline, CDR1 MGHDK and CDR2 SYGVNS. The CDR3 here is CASSVQGGYEQYF. CDR3 nucleotide sequence: TGTGCCAGCAGTGTACAGGGGGGCTACGAGCAGTACTTC.

The J gene is TRBJ2-3, the V gene TRBV2; 8 bases align to TRBD2. The CDR3 covers 16 residues. V lost 5 bases to trimming and J lost 2 bases; unmatched junction nucleotides: 9. Germline CDR1 and CDR2: SNHLY and FYNNEI. The CDR3: CASSYRGGADTDTQYF. CDR3 in DNA: TGTGCCAGCAGTTATCGGGGGGGGGCTGACACAGATACGCAGTATTTT.

The CDR3 reads CASSYSMVSSTDTQYF. DNA for the CDR3: TGTGCCAGCAGTTACTCGATGGTCAGTAGCACAGATACGCAGTATTTT. This chain uses TRBV6-5 with TRBJ2-3; no clear D. The V end was cut by 0 bases, the J end by 0 bases, with 10 bases between. This CDR3 has 16 amino acids. From germline, CDR1 is MNHEY and CDR2 SVGAGI.

This clonotype came up many times. The chain is built from TRBV4-1 and TRBJ2-1; D is undetermined. The CDR3 runs 15 residues. V lost 2 bases, J lost 0 bases, and 8 bases lay in between. The V gene's germline CDR1 is MGHRA and CDR2 YSYEKL. CDR3 DNA: TGCGCCAGCAGCCAATTTCGAGTCTCCTACAATGAGCAGTTCTTC. It is translated as CASSQFRVSYNEQFF.

The V gene is TRBV18, the J gene TRBJ2-1, with TRBD1 as a possible D gene (6 bases). Trimming shortened V by 6 bases and J by 4 bases, and 19 bases separated the two germline ends. The CDR3 is 16 amino acids. Germline lookup yields CDR1 KGHSH and CDR2 LQKENI. CDR3 sequence: CASSNQKDRTYNEQFF. The CDR3, as DNA: TGTGCCAGCTCTAATCAGAAGGACAGAACTTACAATGAGCAGTTCTTC.

The chain recombines TRBV6-1 with TRBJ2-2, with D perhaps TRBD1 (6 bases). Germline V gives CDR1 MNHNS, CDR2 SASEGT. V gave up 2 bases and J gave up 1 base, with 11 bases separating them. The CDR3 contains 16 residues. The CDR3 here is CASSETPGQNTGELFF. CDR3 nucleotide sequence: TGTGCCAGCAGTGAAACCCCGGGACAGAACACCGGGGAGCTGTTTTTT.

In this sample, this clonotype turned up a few times. V usage is TRBV20-1 and J usage is TRBJ1-1, with TRBD1 as a possible D gene (5 bases). Between the trimmed V and J ends, which lost 6 bases and 4 bases, there was a span of 15 bases. Germline values: CDR1 DFQATT, CDR2 SNEGSKA (reference sequence). This CDR3 is built from 13 residues. The CDR3, as DNA: TGCAGTGCCGGAGACAGACTTGCCACTGAAGCTTTCTTT. It is translated as CSAGDRLATEAFF.

This clonotype has only a few counts. The chain is built from TRBV5-1 and TRBJ2-7, with D possibly being TRBD1 (5 bases). V lost 2 bases and J 3 bases, leaving 12 bases between the germline ends. Germline lookup yields CDR1 SGHRS and CDR2 YFSETQ. This CDR3 comprises 14 residues. The CDR3 DNA reads TGCGCCAGCAGCTTAGACAGAGATCTCTACGAGCAGTACTTC. It codes for CASSLDRDLYEQYF.

The chain employs TRBV10-3 and TRBJ2-1, with 9 positions matching TRBD1. The CDR3 consists of 14 residues. V shed 5 bases and J 9 bases; nucleotides not matched to a gene: 8. Per the germline V gene, CDR1 is ENHRY and CDR2 is SYGVKD. The CDR3 protein is CAISPGQGNGEQFF. CDR3 sequence (DNA): TGTGCCATCAGTCCCGGACAGGGGAATGGTGAGCAGTTCTTC.

The chain has TRBV20-1 and TRBJ1-1; TRBD1 might be the D (6 bases). CDR1 is DFQATT and CDR2 is SNEGSKA in the germline V gene (reference sequence). CDR3 size: 14 residues. Between the trimmed V and J ends, which lost 6 bases and 0 bases, there was a span of 14 bases. CDR3 nucleotide sequence: TGCAGTGCCACGAGGGGGACGTTGAACACTGAAGCTTTCTTT. It specifies CSATRGTLNTEAFF.

This clonotype showed up many times. The chain is built from TRBV11-2 and TRBJ2-1; D unclear. The CDR3 loop spans 14 amino acids. Germline V gene lookup returns CDR1 SGHAT and CDR2 FQNNGV. V was pared by 3 bases and J by 5 bases, with 11 bases between. CDR3: CASSLVASHNEQFF. The CDR3 DNA follows: TGTGCCAGCAGCTTGGTGGCTTCCCACAATGAGCAGTTCTTC.

This clonotype was counted a few times. The chain has TRBV29-1 and TRBJ1-1; TRBD1 matches 7 bases. This CDR3 is built from 16 residues. J was trimmed by 4 bases and V by 1 base; bases with no gene match: 12. Per the germline V gene, CDR1 is SQVTM and CDR2 is ANQGSEA. CDR3 protein: CSVEGASSAGGTEAFF. As DNA, the CDR3 is TGCAGCGTTGAAGGCGCTTCCTCCGCAGGGGGCACTGAAGCTTTCTTT.

This clonotype was detected only a few times. The V gene is TRBV6-1, the J gene TRBJ2-4; 11 bases fit TRBD2. This CDR3 spans 14 amino acids. V was pared by 6 bases and J by 6 bases, with 4 bases of the junction left unmatched. Germline-derived CDR1 and CDR2 are MNHNS and SASEGT. The CDR3 reads CASRDLAGGNIQYF. The CDR3, as DNA: TGTGCCAGCAGGGATCTAGCGGGAGGAAACATTCAGTACTTC.

This clonotype was observed a handful of times. CDR3 sequence (DNA): TGTGCCAGCAGCTACAGTCCGGTCGGACGGGATGAGCAGTTCTTC. Translation: CASSYSPVGRDEQFF. This chain uses TRBV7-2 with TRBJ2-1; D not certain. This CDR3 is built from 15 residues. The V end lost 4 bases, the J end lost 8 bases, and 18 bases lay between the germline ends. CDR1 and CDR2 from the germline V gene are SGHTA and FQGNSA.

This clonotype was counted between two and nine times. The V gene is TRBV4-3, the J gene TRBJ2-5, with 9 bases fitting TRBD1. This CDR3 contains 15 residues. V was clipped by 4 bases and J by 5 bases; unmatched bases: 8. Germline V CDR1 and CDR2: LGHNA, YSLEER. CDR3 sequence: CASSRTGGFSETQYF. The CDR3 region has the DNA TGCGCCAGCAGCCGCACAGGGGGCTTTTCTGAGACCCAGTACTTC.

This clonotype appeared a few times. The CDR3 coding sequence is TGTGCCAGCACCACTGGCAGGGGGAACACTGAAGCTTTCTTT. It codes for CASTTGRGNTEAFF. The chain combines TRBV6-1 with TRBJ1-1; D is perhaps TRBD1 (6 bases). V was clipped by 7 bases and J by 1 base, with 13 bases between them. Germline CDR1 MNHNS, CDR2 SASEGT. The CDR3 spans 14 residues.

This clonotype was counted at least ten times. The chain recombines TRBV6-5 with TRBJ1-1; no definite D call. The CDR3 sequence is 14 residues long. Trimming pared 2 bases from V and 0 bases from J, leaving 7 bases between. The germline V gene encodes CDR1 MNHEY and CDR2 SVGAGI. CDR3 coding DNA: TGTGCCAGCAGTTACGGGCAAGTGAACACTGAAGCTTTCTTT. Protein product: CASSYGQVNTEAFF.

This clonotype was seen only once. The V call is TRBV9, the J call TRBJ2-3; the match to TRBD2 covers 9 bases. Losses at the gene ends were 0 bases for V and 2 bases for J; bases not matched to a gene: 4. The CDR3 spans 16 residues. The germline V gene encodes CDR1 SGDLS and CDR2 YYNGEE. The CDR3 coding sequence is TGTGCCAGCAGCGTAGTAGCGGGGGCGCCCACAGATACGCAGTATTTT. Translating it yields CASSVVAGAPTDTQYF.

J is TRBJ2-5 and V is TRBV2, with D perhaps matching TRBD2 (6 bases). CDR1 SNHLY and CDR2 FYNNEI come from the germline V gene. The CDR3 is made up of 13 amino acids. Trimming cost V 11 bases and J 5 bases, with 18 bases left between them. Here the CDR3 DNA reads TGTGCCGTAAGGCGGGACCCAACGGAGACCCAGTACTTC. Its translation is CAVRRDPTETQYF.